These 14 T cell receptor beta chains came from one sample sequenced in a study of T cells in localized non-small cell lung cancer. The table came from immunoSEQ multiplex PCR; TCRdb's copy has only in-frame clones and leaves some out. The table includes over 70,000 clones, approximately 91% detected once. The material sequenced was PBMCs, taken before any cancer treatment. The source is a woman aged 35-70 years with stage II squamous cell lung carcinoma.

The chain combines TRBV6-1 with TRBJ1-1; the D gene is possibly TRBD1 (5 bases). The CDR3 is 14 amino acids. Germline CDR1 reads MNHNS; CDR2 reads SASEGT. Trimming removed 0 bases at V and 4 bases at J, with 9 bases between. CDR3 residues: CASSEAGGATEAFF. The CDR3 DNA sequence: TGTGCCAGCAGTGAAGCTGGTGGGGCCACTGAAGCTTTCTTT.

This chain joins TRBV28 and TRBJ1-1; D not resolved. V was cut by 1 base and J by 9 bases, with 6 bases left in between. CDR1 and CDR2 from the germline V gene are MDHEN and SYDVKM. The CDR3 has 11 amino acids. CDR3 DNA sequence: TGTGCCAGCAGTTTATTTGGGAAAGCTTTCTTT. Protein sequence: CASSLFGKAFF. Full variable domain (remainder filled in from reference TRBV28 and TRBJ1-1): DVKVTQSSRYLVKRTGEKVFLECVQDMDHENMFWYRQDPGLGLRLIYFSYDVKMKEKGDIPEGYSVSREKKERFSLILESASTNQTSMYLCASSLFGKAFFGQGTRLTVV.

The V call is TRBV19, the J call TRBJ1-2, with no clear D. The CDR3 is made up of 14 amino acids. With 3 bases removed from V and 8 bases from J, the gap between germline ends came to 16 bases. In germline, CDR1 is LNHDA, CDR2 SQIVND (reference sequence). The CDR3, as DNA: TGTGCCAGTAGTATCGGCGAAATGGAGGAAGGCTACACCTTC. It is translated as CASSIGEMEEGYTF.

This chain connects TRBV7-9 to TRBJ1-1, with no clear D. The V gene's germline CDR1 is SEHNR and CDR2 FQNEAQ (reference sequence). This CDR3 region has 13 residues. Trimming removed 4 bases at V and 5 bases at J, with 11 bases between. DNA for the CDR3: TGTGCCAGCAGCTCCCTCCGTATTACTGAAGCTTTCTTT. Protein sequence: CASSSLRITEAFF.

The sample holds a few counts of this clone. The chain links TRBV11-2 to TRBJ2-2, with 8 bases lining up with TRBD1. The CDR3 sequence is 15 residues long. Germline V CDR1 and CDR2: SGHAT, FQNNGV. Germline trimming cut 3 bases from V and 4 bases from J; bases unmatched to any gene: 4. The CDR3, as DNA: TGTGCCAGCAGCTTGCAGGGGGCGGGCACCGGGGAGCTGTTTTTT. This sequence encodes CASSLQGAGTGELFF.

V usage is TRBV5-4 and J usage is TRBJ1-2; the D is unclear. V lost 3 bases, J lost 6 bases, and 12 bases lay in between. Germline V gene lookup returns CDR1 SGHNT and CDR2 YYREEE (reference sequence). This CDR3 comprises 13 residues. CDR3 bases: TGTGCCAGCAGCTCCGCCCCGACACATGGCTACACCTTC. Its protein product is CASSSAPTHGYTF.

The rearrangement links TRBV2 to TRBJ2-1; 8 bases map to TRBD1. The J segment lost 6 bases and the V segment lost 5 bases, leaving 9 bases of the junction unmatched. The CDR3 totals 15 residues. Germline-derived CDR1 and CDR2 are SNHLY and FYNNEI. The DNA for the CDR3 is TGTGCCAGCAGTAGCCGACAGGGGTTAGGCAATGAGCAGTTCTTC. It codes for CASSSRQGLGNEQFF.

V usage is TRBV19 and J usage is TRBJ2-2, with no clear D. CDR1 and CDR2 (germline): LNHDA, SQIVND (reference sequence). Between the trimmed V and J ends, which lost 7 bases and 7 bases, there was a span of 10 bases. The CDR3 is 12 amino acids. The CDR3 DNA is TGTGCCAGTAACTTAATGCGCGGGGAGCTGTTTTTT. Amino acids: CASNLMRGELFF.

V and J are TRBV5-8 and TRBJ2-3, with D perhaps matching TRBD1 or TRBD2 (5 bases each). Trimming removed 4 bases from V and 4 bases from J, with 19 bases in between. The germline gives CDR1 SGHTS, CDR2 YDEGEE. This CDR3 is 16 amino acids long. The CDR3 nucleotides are TGTGCCAGCAGCCCCGGAGCGGTTCAGGGCCCAGATACGCAGTATTTT. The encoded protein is CASSPGAVQGPDTQYF. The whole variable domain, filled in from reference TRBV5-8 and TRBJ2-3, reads EAGVTQSPTHLIKTRGQQATLRCSPISGHTSVYWYQQALGLGLQFLLWYDEGEERNRGNFPPRFSGRQFPNYSSELNVNALELEDSALYLCASSPGAVQGPDTQYFGPGTRLTVL.

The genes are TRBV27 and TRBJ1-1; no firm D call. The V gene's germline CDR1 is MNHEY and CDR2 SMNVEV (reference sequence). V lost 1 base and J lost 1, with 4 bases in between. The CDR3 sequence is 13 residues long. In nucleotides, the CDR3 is TGTGCCAGCAGTTTATTTGGGAACACTGAAGCTTTCTTT. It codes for CASSLFGNTEAFF.

The CDR3 loop is CASSLDGGVGKNIQYF. CDR3 nucleotides: TGCGCCAGCAGCTTGGATGGCGGGGTAGGAAAAAACATTCAGTACTTC. The V gene is TRBV5-1, the J gene TRBJ2-4, with TRBD2 as a possible D gene (6 bases). Trimming pared 0 bases from V and 4 bases from J, leaving 14 bases between. Germline values: CDR1 SGHRS, CDR2 YFSETQ. The CDR3 has 16 amino acids.

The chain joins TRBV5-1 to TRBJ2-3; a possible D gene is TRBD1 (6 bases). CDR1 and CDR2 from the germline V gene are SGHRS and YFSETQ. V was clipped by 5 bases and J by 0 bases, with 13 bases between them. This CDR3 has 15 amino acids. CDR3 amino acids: CASRDEGHSTDTQYF. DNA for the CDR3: TGCGCCAGCAGGGATGAGGGACACAGCACAGATACGCAGTATTTT.

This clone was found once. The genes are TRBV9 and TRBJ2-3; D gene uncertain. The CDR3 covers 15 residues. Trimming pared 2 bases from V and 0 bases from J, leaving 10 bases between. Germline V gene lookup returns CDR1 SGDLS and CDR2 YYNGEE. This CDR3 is CASSVDRRSTDTQYF. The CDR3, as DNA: TGTGCCAGCAGCGTCGATCGCCGGAGCACAGATACGCAGTATTTT.

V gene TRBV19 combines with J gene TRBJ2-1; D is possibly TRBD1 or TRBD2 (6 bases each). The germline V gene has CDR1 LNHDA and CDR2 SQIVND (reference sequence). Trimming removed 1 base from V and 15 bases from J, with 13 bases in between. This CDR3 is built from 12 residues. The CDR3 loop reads CASSIGRGVRFF. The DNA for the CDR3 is TGTGCCAGTAGTATAGGGAGGGGGGTGCGGTTCTTC.